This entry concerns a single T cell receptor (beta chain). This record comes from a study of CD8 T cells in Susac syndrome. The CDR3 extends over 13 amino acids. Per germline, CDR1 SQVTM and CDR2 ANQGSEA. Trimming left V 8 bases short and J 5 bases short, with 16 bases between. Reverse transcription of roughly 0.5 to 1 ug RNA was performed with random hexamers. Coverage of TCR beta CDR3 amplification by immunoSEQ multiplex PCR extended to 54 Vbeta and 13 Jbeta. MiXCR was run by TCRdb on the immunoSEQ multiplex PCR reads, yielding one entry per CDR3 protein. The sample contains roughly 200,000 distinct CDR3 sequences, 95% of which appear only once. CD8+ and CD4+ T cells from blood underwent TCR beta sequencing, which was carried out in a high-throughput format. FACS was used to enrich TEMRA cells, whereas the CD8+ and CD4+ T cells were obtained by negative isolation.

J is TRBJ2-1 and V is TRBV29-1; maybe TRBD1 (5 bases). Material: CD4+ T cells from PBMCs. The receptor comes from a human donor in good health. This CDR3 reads CSTVDRWDNEQFF. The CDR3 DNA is TGCAGCACGGTCGACAGATGGGACAATGAGCAGTTCTTC.